These 3 T cell receptor beta chains originate from one sample sequenced in a study of shared clonotypes between healthy human individuals. Using immunoSEQ multiplex PCR, the repertoire was profiled, and TCRdb retains in-frame clones only, with some absent. This repertoire shows some 2,100,000 clones, approximately 96% found once; its top ten account for 0.1% to 0.15%. Material for sequencing was naive CD4+ T cells sorted from blood. Indicated subset: CD45RA+ positively selected. The receptors shown here come from a man aged 18 to 30 in good health.

The CDR3 is CASSVDRDIHSNQPQHF. In DNA form, the CDR3 reads TGTGCCAGCAGCGTAGACCGGGACATCCATAGCAATCAGCCCCAGCATTTT. The chain carries TRBV9 and TRBJ1-5; TRBD1 might be the D (6 bases). The V gene lost 0 bases and the J gene lost 0 bases, with 13 bases spanning the gap. CDR1 and CDR2 (germline): SGDLS, YYNGEE. CDR3 length: 17 amino acids.

The J gene is TRBJ1-1, the V gene TRBV28; D gene unclear. Germline V gives CDR1 MDHEN, CDR2 SYDVKM. Trimming removed 0 bases at V and 1 base at J, with 6 bases between. The length of the CDR3 is 14 residues. The CDR3 loop is CASSLWVGNTEAFF. Here the CDR3 DNA reads TGTGCCAGCAGTTTATGGGTTGGGAACACTGAAGCTTTCTTT.

The chain links TRBV10-3 to TRBJ2-3, with D possibly matching TRBD2 (5 bases). The germline gives CDR1 ENHRY, CDR2 SYGVKD. CDR3 size: 17 residues. The V gene lost 1 base and the J gene lost 0 bases, with 14 bases spanning the gap. In DNA, the CDR3 is TGTGCCATCAGTGAGTTGGGGAGCCTCCTTAGCACAGATACGCAGTATTTT. Amino acid sequence: CAISELGSLLSTDTQYF.